This is a list of T cell receptor beta chains from one sample in a study of cytomegalovirus exposure and HLA in healthy donors. The data were produced by immunoSEQ multiplex PCR, yet TCRdb's version contains in-frame clones alone and is incomplete. The table shows more than 150,000 clones, with about 90% occurring only once. Material: PBMCs. These receptors originate from a girl in the first two years of life in good health and CMV-seronegative. Both conserved end residues are part of each CDR3. A D gene is named only where the DNA matches it firmly. Part of the rows lack a size; the others show once, few, many or a class for expanded clones.

V gene,J gene,clone size,D gene,CDR3 protein,CDR3 DNA
TRBV2,TRBJ1-4,NA,TRBD1,CATTWDSVNEKLFF,TGTGCCACCACCTGGGACAGCGTTAATGAAAAACTGTTTTTT
TRBV5-4,TRBJ2-1,NA,TRBD2,CASSLGLAANGYSNEQFF,TGTGCCAGCAGCTTGGGGCTAGCGGCCAACGGGTACAGCAATGAGCAGTTCTTC
TRBV7-6,TRBJ2-7,NA,TRBD2,CASSPKRGHSYEQYF,TGTGCCAGCAGCCCAAAGCGGGGGCATTCCTACGAGCAGTACTTC
TRBV4-1,TRBJ2-7,NA,NA,CASSQDRGPTYEQYF,TGCGCCAGCAGCCAGGATCGAGGCCCAACCTACGAGCAGTACTTC
TRBV4-2,TRBJ2-2,NA,NA,CASSQGRALASGELFF,TGTGCCAGCAGCCAAGGAAGGGCTCTAGCCTCCGGGGAGCTGTTTTTT
TRBV19,TRBJ1-1,NA,TRBD1,CASSIGFTGGNWNTEAFF,TGTGCCAGTAGTATAGGATTTACAGGGGGCAATTGGAACACTGAAGCTTTCTTT
TRBV6-6,TRBJ2-4,NA,TRBD1,CASSYPGQGGNIQYF,TGTGCCAGCAGTTACCCGGGACAGGGAGGAAACATTCAGTACTTC
TRBV2,TRBJ2-7,NA,TRBD1,CAFQTGTDYEQYF,TGTGCCTTCCAAACCGGGACAGACTACGAGCAGTACTTC
TRBV5-4,TRBJ2-7,few,TRBD2,CASSLNLADSYEQYF,TGTGCCAGCAGCTTGAACCTAGCGGATTCCTACGAGCAGTACTTC
TRBV5-1,TRBJ2-6,NA,NA,CASSLDRAGANVLTF,TGCGCCAGCAGCTTGGACAGGGCTGGGGCCAACGTCCTGACTTTC
TRBV5-4,TRBJ2-3,few,NA,CASSLEQGGTDTQYF,TGTGCCAGCAGCTTGGAACAGGGAGGCACAGATACGCAGTATTTT
TRBV21-1,TRBJ1-5,NA,NA,CASSKKRGGAGGNQPQHF,TGTGCCAGCAGCAAAAAACGGGGGGGGGCCGGTGGCAATCAGCCCCAGCATTTT
TRBV30,TRBJ2-1,NA,TRBD2,CAWRTTGATSGSYNEQFF,TGTGCCTGGAGAACAACCGGGGCCACTAGCGGCTCCTACAATGAGCAGTTCTTC
TRBV4-1,TRBJ1-5,few,TRBD1,CASSQGGARGVNQPQHF,TGCGCCAGCAGCCAAGGGGGGGCCAGGGGGGTTAATCAGCCCCAGCATTTT
TRBV4-1,TRBJ2-5,NA,NA,CASSQVAGETQYF,TGCGCCAGCAGCCAAGTTGCGGGAGAGACCCAGTACTTC
TRBV6-4,TRBJ1-3,NA,NA,CASRTDSPARSGNTIYF,TGTGCCAGCAGGACGGACAGCCCAGCCCGCTCTGGAAACACCATATATTTT
TRBV11-2,TRBJ1-5,NA,NA,CASSPLAGIQPQHF,TGTGCCAGCAGCCCCCTCGCCGGGATCCAGCCCCAGCATTTT
TRBV7-6,TRBJ2-7,once,NA,CASSLGGGISYEQYF,TGTGCCAGCAGCTTAGGCGGAGGGATCTCCTACGAGCAGTACTTC
TRBV7-8,TRBJ2-3,once,NA,CASSLMGRVTDTQYF,TGTGCCAGCAGCTTAATGGGCAGGGTCACAGATACGCAGTATTTT
TRBV6-5,TRBJ1-5,NA,NA,CASSWSRDQPQHF,TGTGCCAGCAGTTGGAGCAGGGATCAGCCCCAGCATTTT
TRBV7-2,TRBJ2-2,NA,TRBD2,CASKRGSHTGELFF,TGTGCCAGTAAGCGGGGGTCTCACACCGGGGAGCTGTTTTTT
TRBV9,TRBJ1-3,NA,NA,CASSPDMTGNTIYF,TGTGCCAGCAGCCCGGACATGACTGGAAACACCATATATTTT
TRBV6-1,TRBJ2-3,NA,NA,CASSERGNTDTQYF,TGTGCCAGCAGTGAGCGGGGAAATACAGATACGCAGTATTTT
TRBV10-3,TRBJ2-3,NA,NA,CAISESGGGADTQYF,TGTGCCATCAGTGAGTCGGGGGGGGGCGCAGATACGCAGTATTTT
TRBV9,TRBJ1-3,NA,NA,CASSVDPGHLSGNTIYF,TGTGCCAGCAGCGTAGATCCGGGACACCTCTCTGGAAACACCATATATTTT
TRBV13,TRBJ2-3,NA,NA,CASSSTRSTDTQYF,TGTGCCAGCAGCTCAACTAGGTCCACAGATACGCAGTATTTT
TRBV9,TRBJ1-3,NA,NA,CASSVVGDSGNTIYF,TGTGCCAGCAGCGTAGTAGGGGACTCTGGAAACACCATATATTTT
TRBV5-1,TRBJ2-2,NA,NA,CASSSSGELFF,TGCGCCAGCAGCAGCTCAGGGGAGCTGTTTTTT
TRBV6-1,TRBJ2-1,NA,TRBD2,CASSAGLARNEQFF,TGTGCCAGCAGTGCAGGACTAGCTAGGAATGAGCAGTTCTTC
TRBV7-9,TRBJ2-3,NA,TRBD2,CASSLELAGGITDTQYF,TGTGCCAGCAGCTTAGAACTAGCGGGAGGTATCACAGATACGCAGTATTTT
TRBV6-5,TRBJ2-1,NA,TRBD2,CASSLRTSGRAEQFF,TGTGCCAGCAGTTTACGGACTAGCGGGAGGGCGGAGCAGTTCTTC
TRBV6-4,TRBJ2-1,NA,TRBD2,CASSIAGVGNEQFF,TGTGCCAGCAGTATAGCGGGAGTTGGCAATGAGCAGTTCTTC
TRBV5-4,TRBJ1-2,NA,TRBD1,CASSSWTGEGGYTF,TGTGCCAGCAGCTCGTGGACAGGAGAAGGCGGCTACACCTTC
TRBV7-2,TRBJ2-3,NA,TRBD2,CASSLGGGRPGDTQYF,TGTGCCAGCAGCTTAGGCGGCGGGAGGCCAGGAGATACGCAGTATTTT
TRBV6-6,TRBJ1-1,NA,NA,CASSYSGARTEAFF,TGTGCCAGCAGTTACTCGGGGGCGCGCACTGAAGCTTTCTTT
TRBV20-1,TRBJ1-2,NA,NA,CSASRLYGYTF,TGCAGTGCTAGCAGGCTCTATGGCTACACCTTC
TRBV27,TRBJ1-2,NA,NA,CASSLFGGVMGYGYTF,TGTGCCAGCAGTTTATTTGGGGGGGTCATGGGCTATGGCTACACCTTC